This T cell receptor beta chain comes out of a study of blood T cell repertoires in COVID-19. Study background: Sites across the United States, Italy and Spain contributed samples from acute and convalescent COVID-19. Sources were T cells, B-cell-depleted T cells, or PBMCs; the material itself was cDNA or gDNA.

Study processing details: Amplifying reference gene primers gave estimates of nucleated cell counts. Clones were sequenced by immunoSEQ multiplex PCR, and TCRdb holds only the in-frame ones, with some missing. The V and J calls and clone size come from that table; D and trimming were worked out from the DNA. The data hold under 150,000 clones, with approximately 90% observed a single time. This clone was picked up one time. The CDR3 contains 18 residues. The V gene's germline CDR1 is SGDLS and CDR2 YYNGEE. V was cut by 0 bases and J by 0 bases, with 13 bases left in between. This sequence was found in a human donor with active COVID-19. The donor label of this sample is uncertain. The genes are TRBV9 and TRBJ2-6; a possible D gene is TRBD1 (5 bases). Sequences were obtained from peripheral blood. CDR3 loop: CASSVVDRTVSGANVLTF. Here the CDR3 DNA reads TGTGCCAGCAGCGTAGTAGACAGAACGGTCTCTGGGGCCAACGTCCTGACTTTC. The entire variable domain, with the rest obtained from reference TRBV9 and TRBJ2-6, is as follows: DSGVTQTPKHLITATGQRVTLRCSPRSGDLSVYWYQQSLDQGLQFLIQYYNGEERAKGNILERFSAQQFPDLHSELNLSSLELGDSALYFCASSVVDRTVSGANVLTFGAGSRLTVL.